This entry is about one T cell receptor beta chain. The antigen remains undetermined. CDR3 length equals 15 residues. Trimming took off 0 bases at V and 9 bases at J, with 16 bases between the two ends. The germline gives CDR1 SGDLS, CDR2 YYNGEE. The data stem from a study of cytomegalovirus exposure and HLA in healthy donors. It was with 60 Vbeta and 13 Jbeta primers that the PCR ran. Sequencing was performed with immunoSEQ multiplex PCR; in TCRdb, only in-frame clones are kept and a portion is missing. This repertoire shows just over 200,000 clones, about two thirds found once; its top ten account for around 3%. Findings of the study overall: Earlier results showed most TCR beta V segments being productive about 87% or about 30% of the time.

The source material was PBMCs. This chain uses TRBV9 with TRBJ2-1; D perhaps matches TRBD2 (7 bases). This TCR was sampled from a man between 35 and 55 years old in good health and CMV-seropositive. DNA of the CDR3: TGTGCCAGCAGCGTAGCTGGGGGGCCGGGAGGTGAGCAGTTCTTC. It encodes CASSVAGGPGGEQFF.